The 10 T cell receptor beta chains below come from one sample, sequenced in a study of control samples from healthy donors and cancer patients. The protocol was immunoSEQ multiplex PCR, while the TCRdb copy is restricted to in-frame clones and leaves out a portion. This sample carries 95,000 to 110,000 clones, approximately 90% of them seen once, and the ten largest clones take 15% to 20%. The specimen was PBMCs. The receptors stem from a man aged 55 to 70 with lung cancer.

In DNA, the CDR3 is TGCGCCAGCAGACCCCCCCGGGACTCCAATCCCTACAATGAGCAGTTCTTC. This translates into CASRPPRDSNPYNEQFF. The chain is built from TRBV10-2 and TRBJ2-1; possible D gene TRBD2, 6 bases. Germline V gene data show CDR1 as WSHSY and CDR2 as SAAADI. V was clipped by 6 bases and J by 2 bases, with 20 bases between them. The CDR3 extends over 17 amino acids.

The rearrangement uses TRBV2 and TRBJ2-3, with 11 positions matching TRBD2. The CDR3 covers 16 residues. Per the germline V gene, CDR1 is SNHLY and CDR2 is FYNNEI. V lost 6 bases, J lost 1 base, and 6 bases stayed unmatched. In DNA, the CDR3 is TGTGCCAGCAGCTTAACTAGCGGGGGTGGCACAGATACGCAGTATTTT. Protein: CASSLTSGGGTDTQYF.

J is TRBJ2-7 and V is TRBV13; 8 nucleotides align to TRBD2. Trimming cost V 0 bases and J 2 bases; bases outside gene matches: 9. Germline V gives CDR1 PRHDT, CDR2 FYEKMQ (reference sequence). The CDR3 is made up of 17 amino acids. CDR3 amino acids: CASSLGPPAGGPYEQYF. The CDR3 DNA reads TGTGCCAGCAGCTTAGGTCCTCCGGCGGGGGGACCCTACGAGCAGTACTTC.

In this sample, this clone turned up once. The chain employs TRBV18 and TRBJ2-5; perhaps TRBD1 as D (5 bases). The CDR3 is 12 amino acids. V lost 3 bases, J lost 5 bases, and 7 bases lay in between. The germline V gene has CDR1 KGHSH and CDR2 LQKENI. The CDR3 bases are TGTGCCAGCTCACCTTACAGGGAGACCCAGTACTTC. Translated: CASSPYRETQYF.

The genes are TRBV2 and TRBJ2-5, with 9 bases that match TRBD1. The length of the CDR3 is 13 residues. Unmatched junction bases numbered 5, after V lost 11 bases and J lost 1 base. Germline V gene sequence: CDR1 SNHLY, CDR2 FYNNEI. CDR3 nucleotides: TGTGCCTCCCAGACAGGGGGCCAAGAGACCCAGTACTTC. Translating gives CASQTGGQETQYF.

This chain connects TRBV7-9 to TRBJ2-3; no definite D call. V lost 1 base to trimming and J lost 6 bases, with 14 bases between them. This CDR3 contains 15 residues. Germline lookup yields CDR1 SEHNR and CDR2 FQNEAQ (reference sequence). The CDR3, as DNA: TGTGCCAGCAGCTTAGAAGCACTCCTGTCGGATACGCAGTATTTT. Its protein is CASSLEALLSDTQYF.

The V call is TRBV7-2, the J call TRBJ2-1; no firm D call. The CDR3 contains 15 residues. Per germline, CDR1 SGHTA and CDR2 FQGNSA. V was cut by 0 bases and J by 5 bases, with 11 bases left in between. CDR3 nucleotide sequence: TGTGCCAGCAGCTTAGCGCGGCTCGCAAACAATGAGCAGTTCTTC. Translated: CASSLARLANNEQFF.

The rearrangement links TRBV5-4 to TRBJ1-1, with 9 bases identical to TRBD1. CDR1 is SGHNT, CDR2 YYREEE, per germline (reference sequence). This CDR3 spans 15 amino acids. Losses at the gene ends were 4 bases for V and 5 bases for J; bases not matched to a gene: 9. The CDR3: CASSGLDRGWTEAFF. CDR3 nucleotide sequence: TGTGCCAGCAGCGGATTGGACAGGGGATGGACTGAAGCTTTCTTT.

The J gene is TRBJ2-1, the V gene TRBV4-1, with TRBD2 matching 7 bases. V lost 0 bases and J lost 7; bases outside the gene matches: 15. This CDR3 is 18 amino acids long. Germline assignment: CDR1 MGHRA and CDR2 YSYEKL. CDR3 protein: CASSQESGLSGGRNEQFF. DNA for the CDR3: TGCGCCAGCAGCCAAGAATCGGGACTATCCGGGGGTCGAAATGAGCAGTTCTTC.

The chain recombines TRBV29-1 with TRBJ1-1; D gene uncertain. The CDR3 length is 14 residues. The germline CDR1 and CDR2 sequences are SQVTM and ANQGSEA. CDR3 residues: CTAKSGNMNTEAFF. The CDR3 DNA sequence: TGCACCGCAAAGTCTGGGAACATGAACACTGAAGCTTTCTTT.